The present T cell receptor (beta chain) was sequenced within a study of CD8 T cells in Susac syndrome. Fulfillment of recently defined diagnostic criteria for definite or probable disease was shown by the patients with Susac syndrome. RNA amounts of about 0.45 to 1 ug underwent reverse transcription with random hexamers. MiXCR, run by TCRdb on the immunoSEQ multiplex PCR reads, gives a single entry per CDR3 protein. Among about 180,000 distinct CDR3 sequences, just under 95% were seen once, and the ten largest hold 0.099%. The sample was CD4+ T cells from PBMCs. The origin of this receptor is a human donor with Susac syndrome.

CDR3 DNA: TGTGCCAGCCGCGTAGTGGGATTTGCAGATACGCAGTATTTT. Its protein is CASRVVGFADTQYF. V and J are TRBV6-5 and TRBJ2-3; D ambiguous. Deletions cut 8 bases from V and 4 bases from J, with 16 bases between. In germline, CDR1 is MNHEY, CDR2 SVGAGI. The CDR3 runs to 14 residues.